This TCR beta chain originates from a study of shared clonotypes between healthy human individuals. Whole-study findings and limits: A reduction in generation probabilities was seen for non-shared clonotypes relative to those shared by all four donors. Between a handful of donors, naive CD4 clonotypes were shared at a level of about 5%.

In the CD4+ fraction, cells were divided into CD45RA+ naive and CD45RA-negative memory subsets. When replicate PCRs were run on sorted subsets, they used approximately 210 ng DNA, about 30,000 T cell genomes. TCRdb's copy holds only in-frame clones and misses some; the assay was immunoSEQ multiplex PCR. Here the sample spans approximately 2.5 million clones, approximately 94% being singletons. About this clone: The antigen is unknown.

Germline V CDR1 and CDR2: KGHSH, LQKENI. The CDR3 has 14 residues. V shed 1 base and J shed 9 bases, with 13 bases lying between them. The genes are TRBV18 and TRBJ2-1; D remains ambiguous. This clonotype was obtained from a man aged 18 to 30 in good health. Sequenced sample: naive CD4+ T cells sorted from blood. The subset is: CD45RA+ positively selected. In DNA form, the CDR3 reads TGTGCCAGCTCACCACGTGAGGCGAATAGTGAGCAGTTCTTC. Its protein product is CASSPREANSEQFF.